Shown below are 24 T cell receptor beta chains from a single sample sequenced in a study of post-analysis software for immune sequencing data. Carried by the TCR beta cDNA libraries were unique molecular identifiers. MiXCR, run by TCRdb on the PCR reads, gives a single entry per CDR3 protein. Counted here are roughly 160,000 distinct CDR3 sequences, roughly 40% occurring once; the ten biggest clones make up approximately 30%. The input for sequencing was blood, taken after autologous hematopoietic stem cell transplantation. Receptor source: a girl aged 10-17 years with multiple sclerosis.

This clonotype was seen a single time. The chain's CDR3 is CAISVLHARRITDTQYF. The CDR3 region has the DNA TGTGCCATCAGTGTTCTCCACGCTAGGAGGATCACAGATACGCAGTATTTT. V usage is TRBV10-3 and J usage is TRBJ2-3; a weak D match, TRBD2 (5 bases). V was trimmed by 4 bases and J by 2 bases, leaving 19 bases between them. Germline V gives CDR1 ENHRY, CDR2 SYGVKD. The CDR3 runs to 17 residues.

In this sample, this clonotype turned up many times. The chain has TRBV27 and TRBJ2-1; D perhaps matches TRBD1 (5 bases). Trimming removed 2 bases from V and 0 bases from J, with 5 bases in between. The CDR3 has 14 amino acids. The germline CDR1 and CDR2 sequences are MNHEY and SMNVEV (reference sequence). The CDR3 sequence: CASSLDSSYNEQFF. The CDR3, as DNA: TGTGCCAGCAGTTTAGACAGCTCCTACAATGAGCAGTTCTTC.

The chain joins TRBV5-5 to TRBJ2-1, with 9 bases aligning to TRBD1. Germline values: CDR1 SGHKS, CDR2 YYEKEE (reference sequence). With 7 bases clipped from V and 3 bases from J, the junction kept 20 bases outside the gene matches. The CDR3 length is 19 residues. CDR3 protein: CASGPRTGGERVLYNEQFF. The CDR3 DNA sequence: TGTGCCAGCGGGCCCCGAACAGGGGGCGAGCGGGTCCTCTACAATGAGCAGTTCTTC.

There are many counts of this clonotype. This chain links TRBV7-9 with TRBJ2-7, with TRBD2 matching 7 bases. With V trimmed by 1 base and J by 2 bases, 8 bases remained unmatched. The length of the CDR3 is 16 residues. Germline V gene sequence: CDR1 SEHNR, CDR2 FQNEAQ (reference sequence). CDR3 in DNA: TGTGCCAGCAGCTTAGTCGAGGCGGGAGACCCCTACGAGCAGTACTTC. Translated: CASSLVEAGDPYEQYF.

CDR3 DNA: TGTGCCAGCAGGTCCCATGTCGGGATTCGAATGAACACTGAAGCTTTCTTT. Its protein is CASRSHVGIRMNTEAFF. The chain employs TRBV6-1 and TRBJ1-1; D is ambiguous. The CDR3 consists of 17 residues. Trimming shortened V by 6 bases and J by 0 bases, and 20 bases separated the two germline ends. Germline V CDR1 and CDR2: MNHNS, SASEGT.

This clonotype was seen a handful of times. The V call is TRBV20-1, the J call TRBJ1-1; D might be TRBD1 (6 bases). Germline loops: CDR1 DFQATT, CDR2 SNEGSKA (reference sequence). V lost 0 bases and J 4 bases, leaving 12 bases between the germline ends. CDR3 length: 14 residues. Here the CDR3 reads CSARDYRVSTEAFF. The CDR3 nucleotides read TGCAGTGCTAGAGATTACAGGGTCAGCACTGAAGCTTTCTTT.

This clonotype was detected only a few times. This CDR3 is CASRSGTDSTDTQYF. CDR3 nucleotides: TGTGCCAGCAGATCCGGGACAGATAGCACAGATACGCAGTATTTT. This sequence joins TRBV6-1 and TRBJ2-3; 7 positions match TRBD1. The junction had 6 bases not matched to a gene; V was cut back by 6 bases and J by 0 bases. The CDR3 is 15 residues long. CDR1 is MNHNS and CDR2 is SASEGT in the germline V gene.

The V call is TRBV28, the J call TRBJ1-5; 7 nucleotides line up with TRBD1. The junction had 7 bases not matched to a gene; V was cut back by 5 bases and J by 6 bases. The CDR3 is 14 residues long. Germline V gene data show CDR1 as MDHEN and CDR2 as SYDVKM. CDR3 sequence reads: CASSKTGAVQPQHF. DNA for the CDR3: TGTGCCAGCAGTAAAACAGGGGCCGTTCAGCCCCAGCATTTT.

The genes are TRBV10-3 and TRBJ2-1; 10 positions agree with TRBD2. CDR1 and CDR2 from the germline V gene are ENHRY and SYGVKD. Losses at the gene ends were 11 bases for V and 6 bases for J; bases not matched to a gene: 13. This CDR3 is built from 15 residues. The chain's CDR3 is CALAPGLAETNEQFF. The CDR3, as DNA: TGTGCCCTTGCACCAGGACTAGCGGAAACCAATGAGCAGTTCTTC.

The rearrangement uses TRBV15 and TRBJ1-5; D gene ambiguous. The CDR3 is 15 residues long. The ends were cut back, 4 bases at V and 4 bases at J, with 14 bases in the middle. Germline V gene data show CDR1 as LNHNV and CDR2 as YYDKDF (reference sequence). The CDR3 region has the DNA TGTGCCACCAGCAACGGACCCCCGGGGAATCAGCCCCAGCATTTT. Protein: CATSNGPPGNQPQHF.

The V call is TRBV7-3, the J call TRBJ1-6; TRBD1 might be the D (5 bases). CDR1 and CDR2 (germline): SGHTA, FQGTGA. CDR3 length: 15 residues. With 1 base removed from V and 9 bases from J, the gap between germline ends came to 13 bases. The CDR3 region is CASSLNGPGGSPLHF. DNA for the CDR3: TGTGCCAGCAGCTTAAACGGACCCGGGGGTTCACCCCTCCACTTT.

This clonotype showed up just a few times. The chain is built from TRBV12-3 or TRBV12-4 and TRBJ2-5; 8 bases match TRBD1. The junction had 9 bases not matched to a gene; V was cut back by 4 bases and J by 5 bases. The CDR3 runs to 15 residues. The CDR3 DNA follows: TGTGCCAGCAGTTCCCGGGACAGGTGGTGGGAGACCCAGTACTTC. Translation gives CASSSRDRWWETQYF.

This chain joins TRBV6-5 and TRBJ2-2; D tentatively fits TRBD1 or TRBD2 (5 bases each). The V gene's germline CDR1 is MNHEY and CDR2 SVGAGI. V dropped 2 bases and J dropped 6 bases, with 7 bases sitting between them. CDR3 size: 13 residues. The CDR3 region is CASSYGGPGELFF. The CDR3 DNA reads as TGTGCCAGCAGTTACGGGGGACCCGGGGAGCTGTTTTTT.

For this clonotype: A much larger clone differs from this one at a single base, so this may be a read error. This sequence joins TRBV7-2 and TRBJ2-1; possibly TRBD2 for D (6 bases). CDR3 length: 16 amino acids. CDR1 and CDR2 from the germline V gene are SGHTA and FQGNSA. Here the CDR3 DNA reads TGTGCCGGCAGCTTATTTCGAGCGGGCCACTTCAATGAGCAGTTCTTC. Translating it yields CAGSLFRAGHFNEQFF.

This clonotype has just a few counts. The V gene is TRBV11-2, the J gene TRBJ2-7; 9 bases map to TRBD1. Per germline, CDR1 SGHAT and CDR2 FQNNGV. The V and J ends lost 5 bases and 3 bases, in that order; junction bases with no gene match: 5. The CDR3 extends over 14 amino acids. In nucleotides, the CDR3 is TGTGCCAGCAGCCCGGACAGGGGCGGCTACGAGCAGTACTTC. Amino acid sequence: CASSPDRGGYEQYF.

In the case of this clonotype: A much larger clone sits a single nucleotide away, making a read error possible. The J gene is TRBJ2-3, the V gene TRBV7-2; 8 bases are shared with TRBD2. CDR3 length: 15 amino acids. The germline V gene has CDR1 SGHTA and CDR2 FQGNSA. The DNA for the CDR3 is TGTGCCAACAGCCCCCAAGCGGGAGAAATGAATACGCAGTATTTT. It specifies CANSPQAGEMNTQYF.

The chain recombines TRBV30 with TRBJ1-1; 7 bases are a match to TRBD1. Germline V gene data show CDR1 as GTSNPN and CDR2 as SVGIG (reference sequence). Germline trimming cut 5 bases from V and 5 bases from J; bases unmatched to any gene: 2. The CDR3 contains 11 residues. CDR3 nucleotides: TGTGCCTGGGTGGGACAGACTGAAGCTTTCTTT. Protein: CAWVGQTEAFF.

Points on this clonotype: It may be a read error: a sequence one base away is much more abundant. This chain joins TRBV7-3 and TRBJ2-7; D remains ambiguous. V lost 5 bases, J lost 2 bases, and 19 bases lay in between. CDR1 and CDR2 (germline): SGHTA, FQGTGA. CDR3 length: 16 amino acids. The CDR3 spells CASSAKAGESAYEQYF. The CDR3 DNA sequence: TGTGCCAGCAGCGCGAAAGCTGGGGAATCTGCCTACGAGCAGTACTTC.

This clonotype came up a few times. The J gene is TRBJ1-5, the V gene TRBV6-5; D may be TRBD1 (5 bases). CDR1 MNHEY and CDR2 SVGAGI come from the germline V gene. This CDR3 is built from 13 residues. The V end lost 6 bases, the J end lost 12 bases, and 18 bases lay between the germline ends. CDR3 DNA sequence: TGTGCCAGCAGCCCCGACAGAATCACCCTCCAGCATTTT. The encoded protein is CASSPDRITLQHF.

This clonotype was detected many times. The J gene is TRBJ2-7, the V gene TRBV5-1; 7 bases match TRBD2. Germline-derived CDR1 and CDR2 are SGHRS and YFSETQ. This CDR3 is 18 amino acids long. Germline trimming cut 0 bases from V and 0 bases from J; bases unmatched to any gene: 12. The DNA for the CDR3 is TGCGCCAGCAGCTTGGAGTCTTTTGGGAGGGCCCTCTCCTACGAGCAGTACTTC. Translation: CASSLESFGRALSYEQYF.

The CDR3 coding sequence is TGTGCCAGCAGCTTAGATCAGGCCAACGTCCTGACTTTC. Amino acids: CASSLDQANVLTF. This chain links TRBV7-2 with TRBJ2-6, with no clear D. The germline gives CDR1 SGHTA, CDR2 FQGNSA. CDR3 length: 13 residues. The V end lost 1 base, the J end lost 6 bases, and 4 bases lay between the germline ends.

In this sample, this clonotype turned up a few times. V is TRBV28 and J is TRBJ2-3; possible D gene TRBD2, 5 bases. Germline V gene lookup returns CDR1 MDHEN and CDR2 SYDVKM. This CDR3 contains 15 residues. Trimming stripped 6 bases from V and 4 bases from J, with 17 bases between. DNA for the CDR3: TGTGCCAGCAGGACGCCCATTAGCGTAGCAGATACGCAGTATTTT. Translating it yields CASRTPISVADTQYF.

Note on this clonotype: With a much larger clone just one base away, this may be a read error. The chain links TRBV6-1 to TRBJ1-5; 8 positions match TRBD1. The CDR3 totals 15 residues. With 6 bases clipped from V and 2 bases from J, the junction kept 6 bases outside the gene matches. CDR1 and CDR2 from the germline V gene are MNHNS and SASEGT. The CDR3 region has the DNA TGTGCCAGCAGACAAGACAGGGGAGGCAATCAGCCCCAGCATTTT. As protein: CASRQDRGGNQPQHF.

As regards this clonotype: A much bigger clone sits one base away, suggesting this may be a read error. The rearrangement uses TRBV14 and TRBJ2-7, with a weak D call TRBD1 (5 bases). The tail of the sequence fits TRBJ2-5 better, so the J call may be wrong. Germline CDR1 is SGHDN and CDR2 is FVKESK. CDR3 size: 13 residues. As DNA, the CDR3 is TGTGCCGGCAGCCAAGACAGTCGGGAGACCCAGTACTTC. It specifies CAGSQDSRETQYF.